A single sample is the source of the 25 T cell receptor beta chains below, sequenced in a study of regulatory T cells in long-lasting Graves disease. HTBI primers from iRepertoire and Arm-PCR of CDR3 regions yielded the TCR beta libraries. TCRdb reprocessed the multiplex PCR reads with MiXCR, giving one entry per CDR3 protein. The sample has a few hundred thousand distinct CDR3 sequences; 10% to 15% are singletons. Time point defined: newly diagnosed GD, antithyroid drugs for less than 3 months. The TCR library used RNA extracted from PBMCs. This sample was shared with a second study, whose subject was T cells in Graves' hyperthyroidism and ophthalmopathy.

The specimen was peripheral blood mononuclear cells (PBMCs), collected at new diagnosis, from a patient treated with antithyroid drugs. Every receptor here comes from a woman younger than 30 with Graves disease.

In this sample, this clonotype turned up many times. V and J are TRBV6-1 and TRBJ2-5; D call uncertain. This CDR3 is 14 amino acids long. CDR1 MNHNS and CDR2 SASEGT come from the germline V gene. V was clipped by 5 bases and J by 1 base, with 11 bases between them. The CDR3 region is CASSLQRAQETQYF. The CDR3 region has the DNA TGTGCCAGCAGTCTTCAGCGAGCCCAAGAGACCCAGTACTTC.

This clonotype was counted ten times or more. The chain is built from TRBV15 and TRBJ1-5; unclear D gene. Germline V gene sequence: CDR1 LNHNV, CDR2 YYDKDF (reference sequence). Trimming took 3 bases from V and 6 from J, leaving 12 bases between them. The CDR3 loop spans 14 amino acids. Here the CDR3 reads CATSSITRGQPQHF. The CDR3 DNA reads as TGTGCCACCAGCAGTATTACTCGGGGTCAGCCCCAGCATTTT.

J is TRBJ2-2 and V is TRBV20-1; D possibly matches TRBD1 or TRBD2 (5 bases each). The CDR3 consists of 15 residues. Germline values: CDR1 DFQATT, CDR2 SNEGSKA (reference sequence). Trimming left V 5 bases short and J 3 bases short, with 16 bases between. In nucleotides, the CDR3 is TGCAGTGCTCAGAGTTCGGGGCCCCACACCGGGGAGCTGTTTTTT. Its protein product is CSAQSSGPHTGELFF.

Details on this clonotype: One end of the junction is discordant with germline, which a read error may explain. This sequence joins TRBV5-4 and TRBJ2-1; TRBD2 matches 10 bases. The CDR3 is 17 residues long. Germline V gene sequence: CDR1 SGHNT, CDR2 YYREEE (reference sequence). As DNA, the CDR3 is TGTGCCAGCAGTTTGGGGAGTCTAGCGGGGGTATACAATGAGCAGTTCTTC. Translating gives CASSLGSLAGVYNEQFF.

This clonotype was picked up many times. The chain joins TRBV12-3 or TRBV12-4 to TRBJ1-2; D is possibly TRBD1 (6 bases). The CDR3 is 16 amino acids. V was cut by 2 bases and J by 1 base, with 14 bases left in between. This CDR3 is CASSLFWTADNYGYTF. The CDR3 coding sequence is TGTGCCAGCAGTTTATTCTGGACAGCTGATAACTATGGCTACACCTTC.

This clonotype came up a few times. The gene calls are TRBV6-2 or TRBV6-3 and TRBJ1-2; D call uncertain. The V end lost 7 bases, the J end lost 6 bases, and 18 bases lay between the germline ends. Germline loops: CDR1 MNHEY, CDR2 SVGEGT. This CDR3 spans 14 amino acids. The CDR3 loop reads CASNSRRPEDGYTF. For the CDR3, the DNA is TGTGCCAGCAATTCCAGAAGGCCTGAGGATGGCTACACCTTC.

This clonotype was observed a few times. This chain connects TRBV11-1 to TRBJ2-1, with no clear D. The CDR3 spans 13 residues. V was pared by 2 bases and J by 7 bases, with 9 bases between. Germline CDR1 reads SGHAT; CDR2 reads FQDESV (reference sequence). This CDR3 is CASSLTRLNEQFF. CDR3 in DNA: TGTGCCAGCAGCTTAACCAGGTTGAATGAGCAGTTCTTC.

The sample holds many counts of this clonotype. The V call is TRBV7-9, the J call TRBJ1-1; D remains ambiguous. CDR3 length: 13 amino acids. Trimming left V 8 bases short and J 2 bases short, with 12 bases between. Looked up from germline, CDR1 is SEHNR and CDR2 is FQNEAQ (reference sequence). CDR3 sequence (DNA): TGTGCCAGCCTCCAACTGGGAAACACTGAAGCTTTCTTT. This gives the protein CASLQLGNTEAFF.

In DNA, the CDR3 is TGTGCCAGCGTACCCAGGGGCCCCGGTGAGCAGTTCTTC. It is translated as CASVPRGPGEQFF. The chain joins TRBV5-5 to TRBJ2-1; perhaps TRBD1 as D (6 bases). V lost 7 bases to trimming and J lost 9 bases, with 17 bases between them. Germline assignment: CDR1 SGHKS and CDR2 YYEKEE (reference sequence). The CDR3 spans 13 residues.

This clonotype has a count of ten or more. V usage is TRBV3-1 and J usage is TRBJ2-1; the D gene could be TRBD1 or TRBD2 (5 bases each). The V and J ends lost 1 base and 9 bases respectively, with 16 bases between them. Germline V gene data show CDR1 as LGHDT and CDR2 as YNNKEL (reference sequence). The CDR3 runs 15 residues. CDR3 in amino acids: CASSQGKSGRAEQFF. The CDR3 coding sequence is TGTGCCAGCAGCCAAGGGAAGTCGGGGCGGGCTGAGCAGTTCTTC.

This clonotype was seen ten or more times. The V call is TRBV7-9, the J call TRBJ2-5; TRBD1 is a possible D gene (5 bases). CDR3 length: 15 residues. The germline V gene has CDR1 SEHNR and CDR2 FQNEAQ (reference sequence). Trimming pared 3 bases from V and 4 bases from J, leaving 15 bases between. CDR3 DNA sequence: TGTGCCAGCAGCTTGGCCAGACAGCGCAGAGAGACCCAGTACTTC. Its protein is CASSLARQRRETQYF.

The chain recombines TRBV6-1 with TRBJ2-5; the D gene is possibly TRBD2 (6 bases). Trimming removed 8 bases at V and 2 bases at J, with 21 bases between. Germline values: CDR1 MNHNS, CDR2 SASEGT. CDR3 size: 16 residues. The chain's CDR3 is CASGGGNSGLQETQYF. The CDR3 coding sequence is TGTGCCAGCGGAGGAGGGAACAGTGGGTTACAAGAGACCCAGTACTTC.

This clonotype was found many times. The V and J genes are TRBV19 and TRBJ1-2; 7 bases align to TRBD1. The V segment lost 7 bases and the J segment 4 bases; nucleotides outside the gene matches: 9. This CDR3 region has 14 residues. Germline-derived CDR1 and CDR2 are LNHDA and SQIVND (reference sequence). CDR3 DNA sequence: TGTGCCAGTAAAGAGACAGGGTTTTCCTATGGCTACACCTTC. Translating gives CASKETGFSYGYTF.

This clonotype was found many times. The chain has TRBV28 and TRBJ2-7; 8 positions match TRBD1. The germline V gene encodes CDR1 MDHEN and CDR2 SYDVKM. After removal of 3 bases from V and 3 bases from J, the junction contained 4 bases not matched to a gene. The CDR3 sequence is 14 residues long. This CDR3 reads CASSLGQADYEQYF. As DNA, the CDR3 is TGTGCCAGCAGTTTGGGACAGGCAGACTACGAGCAGTACTTC. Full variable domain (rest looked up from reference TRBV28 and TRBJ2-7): DVKVTQSSRYLVKRTGEKVFLECVQDMDHENMFWYRQDPGLGLRLIYFSYDVKMKEKGDIPEGYSVSREKKERFSLILESASTNQTSMYLCASSLGQADYEQYFGPGTRLTVT.

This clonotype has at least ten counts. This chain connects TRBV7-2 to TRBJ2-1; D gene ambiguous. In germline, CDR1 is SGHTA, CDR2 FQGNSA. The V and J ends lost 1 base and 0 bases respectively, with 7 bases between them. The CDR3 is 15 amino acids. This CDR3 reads CASSLDSSSYNEQFF. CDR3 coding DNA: TGTGCCAGCAGCTTAGACAGTAGCTCCTACAATGAGCAGTTCTTC.

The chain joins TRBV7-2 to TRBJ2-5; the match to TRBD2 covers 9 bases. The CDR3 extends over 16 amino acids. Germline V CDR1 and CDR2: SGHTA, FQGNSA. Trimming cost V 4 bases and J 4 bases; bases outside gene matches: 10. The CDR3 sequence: CASSWRGSGSRETQYF. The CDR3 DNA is TGTGCCAGCAGCTGGAGGGGTAGCGGGAGTAGAGAGACCCAGTACTTC.

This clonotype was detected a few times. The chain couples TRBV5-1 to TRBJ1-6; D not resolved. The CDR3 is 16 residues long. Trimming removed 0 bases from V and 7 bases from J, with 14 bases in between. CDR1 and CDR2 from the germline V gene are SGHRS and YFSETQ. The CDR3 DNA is TGCGCCAGCAGCTTGGACGTTGGACGGATGAATTCACCCCTCCACTTT. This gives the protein CASSLDVGRMNSPLHF.

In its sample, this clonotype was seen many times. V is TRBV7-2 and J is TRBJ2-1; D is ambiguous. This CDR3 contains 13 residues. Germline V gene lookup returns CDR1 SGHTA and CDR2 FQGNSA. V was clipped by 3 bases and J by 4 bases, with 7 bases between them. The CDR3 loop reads CASSLESYNEQFF. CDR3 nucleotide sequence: TGTGCCAGCAGCTTGGAGTCGTACAATGAGCAGTTCTTC.

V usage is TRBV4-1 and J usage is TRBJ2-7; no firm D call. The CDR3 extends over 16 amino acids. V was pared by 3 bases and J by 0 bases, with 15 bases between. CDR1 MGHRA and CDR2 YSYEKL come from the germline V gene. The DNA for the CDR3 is TGCGCCAGCAGCCAGGGCAGGCTTCTTTCCTCCTACGAGCAGTACTTC. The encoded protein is CASSQGRLLSSYEQYF.

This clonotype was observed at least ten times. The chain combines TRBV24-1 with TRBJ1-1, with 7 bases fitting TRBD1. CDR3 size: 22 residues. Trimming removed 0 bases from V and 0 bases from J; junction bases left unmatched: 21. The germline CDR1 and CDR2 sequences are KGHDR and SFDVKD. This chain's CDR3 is CATSDLRKTGLRFRGMNTEAFF. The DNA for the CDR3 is TGTGCCACCAGTGATTTGCGGAAGACAGGGTTGAGGTTCAGGGGTATGAACACTGAAGCTTTCTTT.

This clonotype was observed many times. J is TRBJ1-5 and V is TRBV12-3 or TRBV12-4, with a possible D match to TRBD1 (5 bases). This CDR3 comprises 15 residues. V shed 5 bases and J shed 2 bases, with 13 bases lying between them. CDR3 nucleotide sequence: TGTGCCAGCAGTCCAACAGGTTGGGGCAATCAGCCCCAGCATTTT. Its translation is CASSPTGWGNQPQHF.

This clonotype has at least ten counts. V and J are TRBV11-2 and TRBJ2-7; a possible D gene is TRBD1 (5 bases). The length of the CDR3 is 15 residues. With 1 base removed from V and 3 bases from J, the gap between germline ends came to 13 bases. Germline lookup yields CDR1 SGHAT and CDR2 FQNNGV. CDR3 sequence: CASSLARAPYYEQYF. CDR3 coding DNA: TGTGCCAGCAGCTTAGCCAGGGCCCCCTACTACGAGCAGTACTTC.

Here the CDR3 reads CASSQVRGELYGYTF. CDR3 nucleotides: TGCGCCAGCAGCCAAGTCCGGGGGGAGCTCTATGGCTACACCTTC. The genes are TRBV4-1 and TRBJ1-2; perhaps TRBD1 as D (5 bases). This CDR3 contains 15 residues. Germline assignment: CDR1 MGHRA and CDR2 YSYEKL. Between the trimmed V and J ends, which lost 1 base and 4 bases, there was a span of 13 bases.

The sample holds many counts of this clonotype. The CDR3 DNA reads TGTGCCAGCAGTCGACTAGCGGGGATCCCAGATACGCAGTATTTT. Its protein is CASSRLAGIPDTQYF. The rearrangement links TRBV6-1 to TRBJ2-3; 11 bases agree with TRBD2. Unmatched junction bases numbered 5, after V lost 5 bases and J lost 4 bases. Germline V CDR1 and CDR2: MNHNS, SASEGT. CDR3 size: 15 residues.

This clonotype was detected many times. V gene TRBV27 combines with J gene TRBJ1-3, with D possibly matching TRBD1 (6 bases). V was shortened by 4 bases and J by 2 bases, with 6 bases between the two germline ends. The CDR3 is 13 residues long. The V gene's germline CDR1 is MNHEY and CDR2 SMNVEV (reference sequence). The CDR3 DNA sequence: TGTGCCAGCAGTTCAGGGGCTGGAAACACCATATATTTT. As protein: CASSSGAGNTIYF.